Listed below are T cell receptor beta chains from one sample, sequenced in a study of T cells after yellow fever vaccination. A single record per CDR3 protein comes from TCRdb applying MiXCR to the 5' RACE reads. This sample has approximately 330,000 distinct CDR3 sequences, with approximately 4% found just once. This material consisted of PBMCs, taken 5 days after the yellow fever booster vaccination. Receptors were obtained from a man between 18 and 35 years old who received the YFV17D yellow fever vaccine. Each CDR3 is given with its conserved first and last residue. A D gene is named only where the DNA matches it firmly. Not all rows give a size; the values are once, few, many and, for expanded clones, a class.

>few|TRBV10-2|TRBD1|TRBJ1-1
TGCGCCAGCTGCGGACAGGGGGCGACTGAAGCTTTCTTT
CASCGQGATEAFF
>.|TRBV6-1|TRBD2|TRBJ2-5
TGTGCCAGCAGTGAAGGGCGGGGGTTCATGCCGGAGACCCAGTACTTC
CASSEGRGFMPETQYF
>.|TRBV7-9|TRBD1|TRBJ2-5
TGTGCCAGCAGCGAGGTGGACAGGGGGCATCTGGAGACCCAGTACTTC
CASSEVDRGHLETQYF
>.|TRBV7-8|.|TRBJ1-2
TGTGCCAGCAGCTTACGTCGGGACAAAAGGGATGGCTACACCTTC
CASSLRRDKRDGYTF
>.|TRBV3-1|TRBD2|TRBJ2-1
TGTGCCAGCAGCCAAGGAATTACTAGCGGGGACAATGAGCAGTTCTTC
CASSQGITSGDNEQFF
>many|TRBV6-6|.|TRBJ1-1
TGTGCCAGCCAGTGGGATTACACTGAAGCTTTCTTT
CASQWDYTEAFF
>.|TRBV6-5|TRBD2|TRBJ2-3
TGTGCCAGCAGTTTCACGGGGACTAGTCAGGCAGATACGCAGTATTTT
CASSFTGTSQADTQYF
>few|TRBV12-3/TRBV12-4|.|TRBJ1-1
TGTGCCAGCTTGGGGCAGTACGGCACTGAAGCTTTCTTT
CASLGQYGTEAFF
>.|TRBV7-2|.|TRBJ1-2
TGTGCCAGCAGCTTCGGACCGGCGAACTATGGCTACACCTTC
CASSFGPANYGYTF
>.|TRBV18|.|TRBJ2-6
TGTGCCAGCTCACTGCCCGGCTCTGGGGCCAACGTCCTGACTTTC
CASSLPGSGANVLTF
>.|TRBV18|.|TRBJ2-5
TGTGCCAGCTCCCCCGGGCGGGGGCCACAAGAGACCCAGTACTTC
CASSPGRGPQETQYF
>.|TRBV5-1|.|TRBJ1-2
TGCGCCAGCAGCTTGCGTCCCGATCCCACAGGGTCCGGCTACACCTTC
CASSLRPDPTGSGYTF
>few|TRBV6-5|TRBD1|TRBJ2-7
TGTGCCAGCAGCCCTAGACAGGGAGTAAGCTCCTACGAGCAGTACTTC
CASSPRQGVSSYEQYF
>many|TRBV29-1|.|TRBJ2-1
TGCAGCGTTGAAGAGAAGGCAGGTTTCAATGAGCAGTTCTTC
CSVEEKAGFNEQFF
>few|TRBV4-3|.|TRBJ1-3
TGCGCCAGCAGCCAAGCTCCGAGAGGTCAGAGCTCTGGAAACACCATATATTTT
CASSQAPRGQSSGNTIYF
>.|TRBV6-5|.|TRBJ2-7
TGTGCCAGCAGTGACCTGACAGGACAGCCCTACGAGCAGTACTTC
CASSDLTGQPYEQYF
>many|TRBV5-1|.|TRBJ1-2
TGCGCCAGCAAAGTGGGACACTCTAACTATGGCTACACCTTC
CASKVGHSNYGYTF
>few|TRBV4-1|TRBD1|TRBJ1-5
TGCGCCAGCAGCCAAGGCCCCACAGGGGGCTGGCAGCCCCAGCATTTT
CASSQGPTGGWQPQHF
>few|TRBV6-6|.|TRBJ1-1
TGTGCCAGTAAAGGCAGCGGGCACGAAGCTTTCTTT
CASKGSGHEAFF
>.|TRBV15|TRBD1|TRBJ2-2
TGTGCCACCAGCAGCTTGGACAGGCTGCGGGCCGGGGAGCTGTTTTTT
CATSSLDRLRAGELFF
>many|TRBV5-1|.|TRBJ1-1
TGTGCCAGCTCACTAGTGGGGGACACTGAAGCTTTCTTT
CASSLVGDTEAFF
>few|TRBV27|TRBD2|TRBJ2-5
TGTGCCAGTAAACAAGCGGGGGGGCTCGGGGAGACCCAGTACTTC
CASKQAGGLGETQYF
>many|TRBV12-3/TRBV12-4|TRBD2|TRBJ2-5
TGTGCCAGCAGTTTTACTCGGGGGGGCCGGGGGACCCAGTACTTC
CASSFTRGGRGTQYF
>many|TRBV4-1|TRBD2|TRBJ2-5
TGCGCCAGCAGCCAATTTTCGGCGGGGGTAGAGACCCAGTACTTC
CASSQFSAGVETQYF
>.|TRBV29-1|.|TRBJ1-1
TGCAGCGTTCCTAAGGTCCAGAACACTGAAGCTTTCTTT
CSVPKVQNTEAFF
>few|TRBV5-6|.|TRBJ2-2
TGTGCCAGCAGCCCCGCCGATAGGGGTACCGGGGAGCTGTTTTTT
CASSPADRGTGELFF
>.|TRBV5-4|TRBD1|TRBJ2-2
TGTGCCAGCAGCTCGGGATCCGGGACAGTAGGCGGGGAGCTGTTTTTT
CASSSGSGTVGGELFF
>many|TRBV6-1|.|TRBJ2-5
TGTGCCAGCAGTGTTTCCGGGGGCCTAGGGGAGACCCAGTACTTC
CASSVSGGLGETQYF
>once|TRBV11-2|TRBD1|TRBJ1-2
TGTGCCAGCAGCTTCGGGACAGGGCTTTATGGCTACACCTTC
CASSFGTGLYGYTF
>many|TRBV7-2|TRBD2|TRBJ2-3
TGTGCCAGCAGCCCCTCTAGCGGGGGGGCAGATACGCAGTATTTT
CASSPSSGGADTQYF
>.|TRBV5-4|TRBD1|TRBJ2-3
TGTGCCAGCAGCCCGGACAGGGGTGGCACAGATACGCAGTATTTT
CASSPDRGGTDTQYF
>few|TRBV6-2/TRBV6-3|.|TRBJ2-3
TGTGCCAGCAGATCTCGGACGGTCCTTAAGGATACGCAGTATTTT
CASRSRTVLKDTQYF
>few|TRBV7-6|.|TRBJ2-7
TGTGCCAGCAGCCCCGCAGGGGGGGCCTACGAGCAGTACTTC
CASSPAGGAYEQYF
>few|TRBV9|.|TRBJ1-1
TGTGCCAGCAGCGCTTTTTCCGGGACAAGTCCCACTGAAGCTTTCTTT
CASSAFSGTSPTEAFF
>many|TRBV5-1|.|TRBJ2-3
TGCGCCAGCAGCACCCCGGACAGCCCGGGAGATACGCAGTATTTT
CASSTPDSPGDTQYF
>.|TRBV7-9|.|TRBJ2-3
TGTGCCAGCAGCCCCAGGGTAATGGCAGATACGCAGTATTTT
CASSPRVMADTQYF
>.|TRBV29-1|.|TRBJ2-7
TGCAGCGCCGGGGCCCATTCCTACGAGCAGTACTTC
CSAGAHSYEQYF
>many|TRBV29-1|.|TRBJ2-5
TGCAGCGTTCGAGGGGTCTCCCAAGAGACCCAGTACTTC
CSVRGVSQETQYF
>.|TRBV20-1|.|TRBJ1-5
TGCAGTGCTCCCAGGGGCAATCAGCCCCAGCATTTT
CSAPRGNQPQHF
>once|TRBV10-3|.|TRBJ1-1
TGTGCCATCAGTGTGCACAGGGCGGCCACTGAAGCTTTCTTT
CAISVHRAATEAFF
>.|TRBV12-3/TRBV12-4|TRBD1|TRBJ2-7
TGTGCCACCGCGGGACAGGGGAACTACGAGCAGTACTTC
CATAGQGNYEQYF
>few|TRBV12-3/TRBV12-4|TRBD1|TRBJ1-2
TGTGCCAGCAGTGGGGGGACAGGGGCAATTGGTGGCTACACCTTC
CASSGGTGAIGGYTF
>many|TRBV4-3|.|TRBJ2-3
TGCGCCAGCAGCCAAGAAACGTGGGATACGCAGTATTTT
CASSQETWDTQYF
>few|TRBV20-1|TRBD1|TRBJ2-5
TGCAGTGCTAGAGATCAAGGGACAGGGGAGACCCAGTACTTC
CSARDQGTGETQYF
>.|TRBV10-3|TRBD2|TRBJ2-1
TGTGCCATCAGTGGGCATAGTAGCGGGAACAATGAGCAGTTCTTC
CAISGHSSGNNEQFF
>.|TRBV4-1|.|TRBJ1-1
TGCGCCAGCAGCCTACCCGGGGATGGCACTGAAGCTTTCTTT
CASSLPGDGTEAFF
>few|TRBV12-3/TRBV12-4|.|TRBJ1-1
TGTGCCAGCAACAGACAGGAGAACACTGAAGCTTTCTTT
CASNRQENTEAFF
>many|TRBV18|.|TRBJ2-3
TGCGCCAGCAGCCCGCCCACAGATACGCAGTATTTT
CASSPPTDTQYF
>many|TRBV29-1|.|TRBJ2-7
TGCAGCGTTGACGAAGGAGCTCCCTACGAGCAGTACTTC
CSVDEGAPYEQYF